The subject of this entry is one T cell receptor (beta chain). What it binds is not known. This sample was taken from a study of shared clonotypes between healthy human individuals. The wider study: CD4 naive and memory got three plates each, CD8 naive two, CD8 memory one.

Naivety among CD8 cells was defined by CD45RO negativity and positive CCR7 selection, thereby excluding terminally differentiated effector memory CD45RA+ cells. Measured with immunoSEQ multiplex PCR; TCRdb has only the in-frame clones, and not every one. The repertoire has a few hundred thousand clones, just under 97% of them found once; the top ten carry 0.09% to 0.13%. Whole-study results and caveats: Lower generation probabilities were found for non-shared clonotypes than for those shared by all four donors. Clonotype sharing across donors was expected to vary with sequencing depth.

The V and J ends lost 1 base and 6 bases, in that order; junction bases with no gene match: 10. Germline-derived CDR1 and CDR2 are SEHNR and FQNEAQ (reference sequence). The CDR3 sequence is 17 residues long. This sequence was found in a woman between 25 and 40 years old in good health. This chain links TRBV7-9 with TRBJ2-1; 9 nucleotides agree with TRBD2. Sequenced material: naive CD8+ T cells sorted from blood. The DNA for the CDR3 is TGTGCCAGCAGCTTAGGGAAGGGTAGCGGGAGTAGCAATGAGCAGTTCTTC. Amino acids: CASSLGKGSGSSNEQFF. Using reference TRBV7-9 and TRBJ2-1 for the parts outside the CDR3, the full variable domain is DTGVSQNPRHKITKRGQNVTFRCDPISEHNRLYWYRQTLGQGPEFLTYFQNEAQLEKSRLLSDRFSAERPKGSFSTLEIQRTEQGDSAMYLCASSLGKGSGSSNEQFFGPGTRLTVL.